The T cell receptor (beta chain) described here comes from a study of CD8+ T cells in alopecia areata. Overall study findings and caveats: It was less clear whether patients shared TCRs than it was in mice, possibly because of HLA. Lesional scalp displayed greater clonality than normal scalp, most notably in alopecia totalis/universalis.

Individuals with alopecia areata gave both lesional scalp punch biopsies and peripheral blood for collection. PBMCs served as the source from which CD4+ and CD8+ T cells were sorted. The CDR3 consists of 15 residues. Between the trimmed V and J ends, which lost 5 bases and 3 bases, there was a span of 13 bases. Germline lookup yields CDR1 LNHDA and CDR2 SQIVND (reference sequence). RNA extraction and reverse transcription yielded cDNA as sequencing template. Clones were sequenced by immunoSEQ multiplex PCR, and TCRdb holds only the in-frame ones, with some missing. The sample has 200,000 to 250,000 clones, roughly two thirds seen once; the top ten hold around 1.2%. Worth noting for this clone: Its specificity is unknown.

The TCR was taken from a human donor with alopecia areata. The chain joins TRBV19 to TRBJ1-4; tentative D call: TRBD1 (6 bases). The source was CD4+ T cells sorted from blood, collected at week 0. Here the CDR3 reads CASSSTGLPNEKLFF. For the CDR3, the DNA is TGTGCCAGTAGTTCTACAGGGCTACCTAATGAAAAACTGTTTTTT.